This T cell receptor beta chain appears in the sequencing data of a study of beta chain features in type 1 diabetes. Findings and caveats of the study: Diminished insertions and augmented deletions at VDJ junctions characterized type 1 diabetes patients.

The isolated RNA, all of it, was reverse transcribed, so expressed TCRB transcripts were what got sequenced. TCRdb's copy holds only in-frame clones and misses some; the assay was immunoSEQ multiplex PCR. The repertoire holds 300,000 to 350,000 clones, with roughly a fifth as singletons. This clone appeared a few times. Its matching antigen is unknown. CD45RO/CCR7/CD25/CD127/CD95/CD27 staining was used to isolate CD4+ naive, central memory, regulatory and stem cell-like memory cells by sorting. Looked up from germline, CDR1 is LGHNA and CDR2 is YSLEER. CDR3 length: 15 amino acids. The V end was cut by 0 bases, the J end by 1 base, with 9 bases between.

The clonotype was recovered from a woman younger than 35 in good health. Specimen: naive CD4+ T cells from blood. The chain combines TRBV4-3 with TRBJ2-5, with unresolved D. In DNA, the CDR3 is TGCGCCAGCAGCCAAGATGCGTCACTCCAAGAGACCCAGTACTTC. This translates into CASSQDASLQETQYF.